The rows below give T cell receptor beta chains drawn from one sample of a study of cytomegalovirus exposure and HLA in healthy donors. Some clones are missing from TCRdb's copy, which holds only in-frame ones; the method was immunoSEQ multiplex PCR. The top ten clones hold approximately 1.6% of a sample with about 140,000 clones, 70% of them seen once. Sequenced material: PBMCs. Every receptor here comes from a woman aged 25-40 years in good health and CMV-seronegative. CDR3s include the opening cysteine and the closing phenylalanine or tryptophan. Each record gives: V gene, clone size, J gene, CDR3 length, D gene, CDR3 DNA, CDR3 protein. D genes are given only for firm matches. The size of a clone is reported for some rows only, either as once, few or many, or as a class for expanded clones.

>TRBV27|NA|TRBJ2-4|13|NA
TGTGCCAGCTCCGGACTAGCCAAAAACATTCAGTACTTC
CASSGLAKNIQYF
>TRBV4-1|NA|TRBJ2-1|20|NA
TGCGCCAGCAGCCAACTCTCCCGGCACCTTTTGCGGAGCTCCTACAATGAGCAGTTCTTC
CASSQLSRHLLRSSYNEQFF
>TRBV9|NA|TRBJ2-5|17|TRBD2
TGTGCCAGCAGCGTAGGGGGACTAGCCGGGCTGGCAGAGACCCAGTACTTC
CASSVGGLAGLAETQYF
>TRBV19|NA|TRBJ2-7|14|TRBD2
TGTGCCAGCAAGCGGGGGGGAACCTCCTACGAGCAGTACTTC
CASKRGGTSYEQYF
>TRBV5-4|NA|TRBJ2-3|16|TRBD2
TGTGCCAGCAGCTCCCAAAGCGGGGGGGCAGCGGATACGCAGTATTTT
CASSSQSGGAADTQYF
>TRBV28|NA|TRBJ2-7|12|NA
TGTGCCAGCACCGCGGTTGGCCACGAGCAGTACTTC
CASTAVGHEQYF
>TRBV7-2|NA|TRBJ2-1|14|NA
TGTGCCAGCAGCTTAAGATACCGAGACAATGAGCAGTTCTTC
CASSLRYRDNEQFF
>TRBV7-6|few|TRBJ2-2|15|TRBD2
TGTGCCAGCAGCCGGATAGCGGGGGGCCCCGGGGAGCTGTTTTTT
CASSRIAGGPGELFF
>TRBV6-1|NA|TRBJ2-4|14|NA
TGTGCCAGCAGTGACCGGACAGAGGGAGACATTCAGTACTTC
CASSDRTEGDIQYF
>TRBV28|NA|TRBJ2-1|14|NA
TGTGCCAGCAGTTTGGCGGACAAATACAATGAGCAGTTCTTC
CASSLADKYNEQFF
>TRBV28|NA|TRBJ2-7|17|TRBD2
TGTGCCAGCAGTCTTCATCACTCGACTAGCACCTCCTACGAGCAGTACTTC
CASSLHHSTSTSYEQYF
>TRBV5-1|NA|TRBJ2-7|15|TRBD1
TGCGCCAGCAGCTTGGAGCAGGGGACAGTAGGGGAGCAGTACTTC
CASSLEQGTVGEQYF
>TRBV19|NA|TRBJ2-7|16|TRBD2
TGTGCCAGTAGTATACAGTCTAGCGGGAGTGTCTACGAGCAGTACTTC
CASSIQSSGSVYEQYF
>TRBV6-6|NA|TRBJ1-5|13|NA
TGTGCCAGCAGTGATGCGGGGCATCAGCCCCAGCATTTT
CASSDAGHQPQHF
>TRBV7-9|few|TRBJ2-3|17|TRBD2
TGTGCCAGCAGCCCTCCTAGCGGGAGGGCCTCGGCAGATACGCAGTATTTT
CASSPPSGRASADTQYF
>TRBV9|NA|TRBJ1-1|14|NA
TGTGCCAGCAACCAGGATATAATGAACACTGAAGCTTTCTTT
CASNQDIMNTEAFF
>TRBV28|NA|TRBJ2-3|17|TRBD2
TGTGCCAGCAGCCGGACTAGCGGGATATATCGCACAGATACGCAGTATTTT
CASSRTSGIYRTDTQYF
>TRBV19|NA|TRBJ1-6|14|TRBD1
TGTGCCAGTAGCATGGTGGACAGGGATTCACCCCTCCACTTT
CASSMVDRDSPLHF
>TRBV9|NA|TRBJ2-7|15|NA
TGTGCCAGCAGCCCAGGACAGTTAAGCTCCTACGAGCAGTACTTC
CASSPGQLSSYEQYF
>TRBV6-1|NA|TRBJ1-3|15|NA
TGTGCCAGCAGTGAACGCGGGGTGTGGAGTAACACCATATATTTT
CASSERGVWSNTIYF
>TRBV7-9|NA|TRBJ2-2|14|NA
TGTGCCAGCAGTTCCGGACTTGGCACCGGGGAGCTGTTTTTT
CASSSGLGTGELFF
>TRBV6-6|NA|TRBJ1-2|13|NA
TGTGCCAGCAGGTTGACAGATATCTATGGCTACACCTTC
CASRLTDIYGYTF
>TRBV27|NA|TRBJ1-1|15|NA
TGTGCCAGCAGTTTATCCGGGGGGCTTGGCACTGAAGCTTTCTTT
CASSLSGGLGTEAFF
>TRBV2|NA|TRBJ2-7|11|NA
TGTGCCAGCGGTGTTCAATCCGAGCAGTACTTC
CASGVQSEQYF
>TRBV29-1|few|TRBJ2-7|13|TRBD2
TGCAGCGTTGGGACTAGCGGGAACTACGAGCAGTACTTC
CSVGTSGNYEQYF
>TRBV5-1|NA|TRBJ2-2|14|TRBD2
TGCGCCAGCAACGTGCGGGGGGACACCGGGGAGCTGTTTTTT
CASNVRGDTGELFF
>TRBV6-1|once|TRBJ1-2|16|TRBD1
TGTGCCAGCAGTGAAGCACCTACAGGGGGCTTGGGAGGCTACACCTTC
CASSEAPTGGLGGYTF
>TRBV2|NA|TRBJ2-5|13|NA
TGTGCCAGCATTCTAACGCGTGGAGAGACCCAGTACTTC
CASILTRGETQYF
>TRBV5-3|NA|TRBJ1-5|16|TRBD1
TGTGCCAGAAGCCTCTCAACCGGGACAGATGGTAAGCCCCAGCATTTT
CARSLSTGTDGKPQHF
>TRBV10-3|once|TRBJ1-2|14|NA
TGTGCCACCCTGGGCCAGGCCTCTAACTATGGCTACACCTTC
CATLGQASNYGYTF
>TRBV7-8|few|TRBJ1-3|16|NA
TGTGCCAGCAGCTTAGGTGCCAGGGCCTCTGGAAACACCATATATTTT
CASSLGARASGNTIYF
>TRBV7-3|NA|TRBJ2-1|13|TRBD2
TGTGCCAGCAGCTCTGGACTAGGCAATGAGCAGTTCTTC
CASSSGLGNEQFF
>TRBV19|NA|TRBJ1-5|13|NA
TGTGCCAGTAGCCCTAGCAGTGGGCAGCCCCAGCATTTT
CASSPSSGQPQHF
>TRBV5-1|NA|TRBJ2-7|12|NA
TGCGCCAGCAGCCTAAACTTCTACGAGCAGTACTTC
CASSLNFYEQYF
>TRBV5-1|NA|TRBJ1-5|13|NA
TGCGCCAGCAGCTTGCGGGGTGATCAGCCCCAGCATTTT
CASSLRGDQPQHF
>TRBV18|NA|TRBJ2-2|17|NA
TGTGCCAGCTCACCACAGTCCGCGGGGACCCCCACCGGGGAGCTGTTTTTT
CASSPQSAGTPTGELFF
>TRBV5-1|NA|TRBJ2-2|14|TRBD2
TGCGCCAGCAGCCGGACTAGCGGGGCCGGGGAGCTGTTTTTT
CASSRTSGAGELFF
>TRBV2|NA|TRBJ2-6|15|TRBD1
TGTGCCAGCAGAACAGGGGGCGCTGGGGCCAACGTCCTGACTTTC
CASRTGGAGANVLTF
>TRBV5-1|few|TRBJ2-3|14|TRBD2
TGCGCCAGCACTCCCCTGGGAGGGGCAGATACGCAGTATTTT
CASTPLGGADTQYF
>TRBV5-1|once|TRBJ2-3|16|NA
TGCGCCAGCAGCTTGGCCCCTGGAGGTGGCACAGATACGCAGTATTTT
CASSLAPGGGTDTQYF
>TRBV9|NA|TRBJ2-1|16|TRBD2
TGTGCCAGCAGCGTAGGGGGGGGTACACCCTACAATGAGCAGTTCTTC
CASSVGGGTPYNEQFF
>TRBV19|few|TRBJ1-2|9|NA
TGTGCCACCCTCGAGGGCTACACCTTC
CATLEGYTF
>TRBV19|NA|TRBJ1-5|17|NA
TGTGCCAGTCGCAAGGGACTGACAAGTTATAGCAATCAGCCCCAGCATTTT
CASRKGLTSYSNQPQHF
>TRBV7-7|NA|TRBJ1-3|17|NA
TGTGCTAGCAGCTCAAAAATACCTCACGGGACTGGAAACACCATATATTTT
CASSSKIPHGTGNTIYF
>TRBV6-7|NA|TRBJ2-1|14|NA
TGTGCCACCCTGGTGGCCCCTGCCCACAATGAGCAGTTCTTC
CATLVAPAHNEQFF
>TRBV6-1|once|TRBJ1-2|15|NA
TGTGCCAGCAGTGAAAGGATGGTCAACAGCGGTGGCTACACCTTC
CASSERMVNSGGYTF
>TRBV5-1|NA|TRBJ2-1|15|TRBD1
TGCGCCAGCAGCTTGTTTGGGACAGGTAGCAATGAGCAGTTCTTC
CASSLFGTGSNEQFF
>TRBV5-1|few|TRBJ2-1|16|NA
TGCGCCAGCAGCTTGGGAGGTAGCGGCTCCTACAATGAGCAGTTCTTC
CASSLGGSGSYNEQFF
>TRBV30|NA|TRBJ1-5|13|NA
TGTGCCTGGAGTGGCAGGGGTGAACAGCCCCAGCATTTT
CAWSGRGEQPQHF
>TRBV4-2|NA|TRBJ2-7|18|TRBD2
TGTGCCAGCAGCCAAGGCACTAGCGGGAGGGCCAGCTCCTACGAGCAGTACTTC
CASSQGTSGRASSYEQYF
>TRBV9|once|TRBJ2-3|14|TRBD2
TGTGCCAGCAGCGGACTAGGGAGGGCAGATACGCAGTATTTT
CASSGLGRADTQYF
>TRBV10-3|NA|TRBJ2-5|15|TRBD2
TGTGCCATCAGAGCCGGGACTAGCGGCCAAGAGACCCAGTACTTC
CAIRAGTSGQETQYF